The source of this T cell receptor beta chain is a study of T cell responses to AZD1222 COVID-19 vaccine. Repertoires were generated with immunoSEQ multiplex PCR, while TCRdb's copy carries only in-frame clones and drops some. The sample carries around 100,000 clones, around 90% recorded once. The study, taken as a whole, reports: Seropositivity was recorded at baseline in only a handful of AZD1222 recipients. CD4 TCRs covered the whole spike, strongest at regions 160-218 and 743-854. White British ancestry dominated among donors, who included more females, and clonal diversity was possibly underestimated. Sampling that yielded the repertoires occurred only after the peak T cell response.

The V end lost 5 bases, the J end lost 4 bases, and 17 bases lay between the germline ends. The V gene's germline CDR1 is LNHDA and CDR2 SQIVND (reference sequence). The CDR3 spans 15 residues. For this clone: Its specificity is not known.

The source material was peripheral blood, sampled on day 0 of AZD1222 vaccination. The clonotype comes from an adult in good health. The genes are TRBV19 and TRBJ2-5; D might be TRBD1 (6 bases). DNA of the CDR3: TGTGCCAGTAGTCATTCGACTACGACAGGAGAGACCCAGTACTTC. Protein: CASSHSTTTGETQYF.